Below are 10 T cell receptor beta chains sequenced from a single sample in a study of siplizumab effects on memory and regulatory T cells. Clones were sequenced by immunoSEQ multiplex PCR, and TCRdb holds only the in-frame ones, with some missing. The table records about 40,000 clones, roughly nine tenths of them present only once. The specimen sequenced was naive CD4+ T cells sorted from blood. The receptors come from a human donor in good health.

The chain links TRBV2 to TRBJ1-6; TRBD1 agrees at 9 bases. This CDR3 contains 14 residues. Trimming took 6 bases from V and 6 from J; bases not matched to a gene: 3. Germline assignment: CDR1 SNHLY and CDR2 FYNNEI. The CDR3 region is CASSRDRANSPLHF. CDR3 DNA: TGTGCCAGCAGCCGGGACAGGGCTAATTCACCCCTCCACTTT.

The chain couples TRBV6-6 to TRBJ1-2, with 8 bases that match TRBD1. Trimming took 6 bases from V and 4 from J; bases not matched to a gene: 13. Germline CDR1 reads MNHNY; CDR2 reads SVGAGI (reference sequence). The CDR3 extends over 16 amino acids. The CDR3 protein is CASRTETGAPSYGYTF. CDR3 DNA sequence: TGTGCCAGCAGAACCGAGACAGGGGCCCCGAGCTATGGCTACACCTTC.

This chain uses TRBV30 with TRBJ1-1; 8 positions agree with TRBD1. Germline CDR1 is GTSNPN and CDR2 is SVGIG (reference sequence). Trimming at V came to 5 bases and at J to 4 bases, leaving 9 bases not matched to a gene. The CDR3 consists of 14 residues. The CDR3 region has the DNA TGTGCCTGGGGCCGGACAGGGCTGGCCACTGAAGCTTTCTTT. It specifies CAWGRTGLATEAFF.

The V and J genes are TRBV9 and TRBJ2-1, with 9 nucleotides matching TRBD2. The V gene end was trimmed by 0 bases and the J gene end by 7 bases; junction bases not matched to a gene: 11. Germline V CDR1 and CDR2: SGDLS, YYNGEE. The CDR3 has 17 amino acids. CDR3 bases: TGTGCCAGCAGCGTAGGTCCCCCGAGCGGGGGGACTAATGAGCAGTTCTTC. The encoded protein is CASSVGPPSGGTNEQFF.

This clone was recorded only once. The chain has TRBV5-1 and TRBJ2-2; D is unclear. Germline V gene lookup returns CDR1 SGHRS and CDR2 YFSETQ. The CDR3 has 15 amino acids. The V end was cut by 0 bases, the J end by 2 bases, with 8 bases between. The CDR3 loop reads CASSLGRQNTGELFF. CDR3 nucleotide sequence: TGCGCCAGCAGCTTGGGACGGCAAAACACCGGGGAGCTGTTTTTT.

The gene calls are TRBV30 and TRBJ2-7, with 9 bases that match TRBD2. V shed 1 base, J shed 7 bases, and the junction held 11 bases outside the gene matches. Germline V gene sequence: CDR1 GTSNPN, CDR2 SVGIG (reference sequence). The CDR3 covers 15 residues. DNA for the CDR3: TGTGCCTGGAGTGGGCTAGCGGGAACACGGGGAGAGCAGTACTTC. It encodes CAWSGLAGTRGEQYF.

The J gene is TRBJ2-2, the V gene TRBV6-5; no reliable D call. The V end lost 0 bases, the J end lost 6 bases, and 2 bases lay between the germline ends. CDR1 MNHEY and CDR2 SVGAGI come from the germline V gene. This CDR3 comprises 12 residues. This CDR3 reads CASSYSPGELFF. The CDR3, as DNA: TGTGCCAGCAGTTACTCGCCCGGGGAGCTGTTTTTT.

The chain has TRBV6-4 and TRBJ1-1; TRBD1 matches at 8 bases. There are 14 residues in the CDR3. V gave up 2 bases and J gave up 5 bases; unmatched junction bases: 4. Germline V lookup: CDR1 MRHNA, CDR2 SNTAGT. The CDR3 region is CASSDRQGSTEAFF. The CDR3 nucleotides are TGTGCCAGCAGTGACAGACAGGGGTCAACTGAAGCTTTCTTT.

The V and J genes are TRBV28 and TRBJ1-5; 8 nucleotides agree with TRBD1. The CDR3 is 15 amino acids. Germline trimming cut 6 bases from V and 4 bases from J; bases unmatched to any gene: 8. Germline CDR1 reads MDHEN; CDR2 reads SYDVKM. The CDR3 nucleotides read TGTGCCAGCAGCTCCTGGGACAGGACTAATCAGCCCCAGCATTTT. Protein product: CASSSWDRTNQPQHF.

In this sample, this clone turned up a few times. The chain couples TRBV13 to TRBJ1-1; no reliable D call. The length of the CDR3 is 14 residues. Trimming took 8 bases from V and 3 from J, leaving 16 bases between them. Germline assignment: CDR1 PRHDT and CDR2 FYEKMQ (reference sequence). The CDR3 is CASRGGNLDTEAFF. CDR3 bases: TGTGCCAGCCGCGGAGGAAATCTGGACACTGAAGCTTTCTTT.